One sample yielded the 17 T cell receptor beta chains listed below, sequenced in a study of blood T cells in healthy people across ages. The authors ran a second PCR of roughly 7 to 11 cycles using a sample-barcoded 5' primer and a J-beta primer mix. TCRdb used MiXCR to reprocess the 5' RACE reads, holding one entry per CDR3 protein. The sample contains some 1.5 million distinct CDR3 sequences, roughly 43% of which appear only once. Source material: blood. The receptors were gathered from a woman aged 18 to 35 in good health.

CDR3 DNA sequence: TGCGCCAGCAGCCAAGTTACTAGCGGGGCGGATTGTACGCAGTATTTT. Amino acids: CASSQVTSGADCTQYF. This chain joins TRBV4-3 and TRBJ2-3; the match to TRBD2 covers 10 bases. V was pared by 1 base and J by 8 bases, with 9 bases of the junction left unmatched. The length of the CDR3 is 16 residues. Germline CDR1 and CDR2: LGHNA and YSLEER.

This rearrangement joins TRBV20-1 to TRBJ2-1; a weak D match, TRBD2 (5 bases). The tail of the sequence fits TRBJ2-7 better, so the J call may be wrong. The CDR3 contains 13 residues. The V gene's germline CDR1 is DFQATT and CDR2 SNEGSKA (reference sequence). The CDR3 reads CSAIAISYNEQYF. The DNA of the CDR3 is TGCAGTGCTATAGCGATAAGTTACAATGAGCAGTACTTC.

The V gene is TRBV11-2, the J gene TRBJ2-1; 12 positions agree with TRBD2. Germline V gene data show CDR1 as SGHAT and CDR2 as FQNNGV. The junction had 8 bases not matched to a gene; V was cut back by 4 bases and J by 10 bases. The CDR3 contains 15 residues. Here the CDR3 DNA reads TGTGCCAGCAGCTCCTTGCTAGCGGGGGGGTTCGAGCAGTTCTTC. Translation: CASSSLLAGGFEQFF. The full variable domain, with the rest looked up from reference TRBV11-2 and TRBJ2-1, is EAGVAQSPRYKIIEKRQSVAFWCNPISGHATLYWYQQILGQGPKLLIQFQNNGVVDDSQLPKDRFSAERLKGVDSTLKIQPAKLEDSAVYLCASSSLLAGGFEQFFGPGTRLTVL.

Concerning this clonotype: Sequence at one end of the junction differs from germline and may be a read error. The chain couples TRBV7-7 to TRBJ2-1; D perhaps matches TRBD2 (5 bases). Germline V gene lookup returns CDR1 SSHAT and CDR2 FNYEAQ (reference sequence). This CDR3 is built from 14 residues. CDR3 sequence: CASSPVSGLETQFF. CDR3 nucleotide sequence: TGTGCTAGCAGCCCCGTGAGCGGTCTGGAGACCCAGTTCTTC.

This chain links TRBV27 with TRBJ2-2; TRBD1 agrees at 9 bases. V shed 5 bases and J 7 bases; nucleotides not matched to a gene: 5. The CDR3 sequence is 14 residues long. CDR1 MNHEY and CDR2 SMNVEV come from the germline V gene (reference sequence). The CDR3 sequence is CASSPGTGIGELFF. CDR3 nucleotide sequence: TGTGCCAGCAGTCCTGGGACAGGGATCGGGGAGCTGTTTTTT.

The chain employs TRBV5-6 and TRBJ2-4; no reliable D call. The CDR3 is 14 amino acids. Trimming pared 1 base from V and 1 base from J, leaving 6 bases between. Germline-derived CDR1 and CDR2 are SGHDT and YYEEEE. Written as DNA, the CDR3 is TGTGCCAGCAGCTTGATTGCGGCCAAAAACATTCAGTACTTC. It specifies CASSLIAAKNIQYF.

The chain's CDR3 is CASSVTGGPTDTQYF. CDR3 DNA sequence: TGTGCCAGCAGCGTGACGGGGGGGCCGACAGATACGCAGTATTTT. The chain links TRBV9 to TRBJ2-3, with 8 bases matching TRBD2. The CDR3 is made up of 15 amino acids. Germline CDR1 is SGDLS and CDR2 is YYNGEE. The J segment lost 3 bases and the V segment lost 2 bases, leaving 5 bases of the junction unmatched.

The chain carries TRBV2 and TRBJ1-2; 7 positions agree with TRBD1. The CDR3 has 14 amino acids. Per germline, CDR1 SNHLY and CDR2 FYNNEI. V shed 4 bases, J shed 4 bases, and the junction held 6 bases outside the gene matches. The CDR3 nucleotides read TGTGCCAGCAGTGTGACCGACAGGGTCTATGGCTACACCTTC. Translating it yields CASSVTDRVYGYTF.

This clonotype was recorded a few times. V gene TRBV6-2 or TRBV6-3 combines with J gene TRBJ1-6, with D tentatively TRBD1 (5 bases). CDR1 and CDR2 from the germline V gene are MNHEY and SVGEGT. V was cut by 6 bases and J by 5 bases, with 17 bases left in between. CDR3 length equals 16 residues. CDR3 protein: CASSWTRRGHNSPLHF. In DNA form, the CDR3 reads TGTGCCAGCAGCTGGACACGACGTGGCCATAATTCACCCCTCCACTTT.

V and J are TRBV11-2 and TRBJ2-1, with 11 bases aligning to TRBD2. CDR3 length equals 15 residues. Unmatched junction bases numbered 6, after V lost 5 bases and J lost 6 bases. The V gene's germline CDR1 is SGHAT and CDR2 FQNNGV. The CDR3 spells CASSARLAGSNEQFF. DNA for the CDR3: TGTGCCAGCAGCGCCCGACTAGCGGGGTCCAATGAGCAGTTCTTC.

This clonotype was counted only a few times. V is TRBV7-9 and J is TRBJ1-4; no definite D call. The CDR3 is 13 residues long. V was trimmed by 6 bases and J by 8 bases, leaving 13 bases between them. The germline V gene encodes CDR1 SEHNR and CDR2 FQNEAQ (reference sequence). CDR3 in DNA: TGTGCCAGCAGTGTAGCAGGCCCCGAAAAACTGTTTTTT. Its translation: CASSVAGPEKLFF.

The rearrangement uses TRBV29-1 and TRBJ2-7; 13 bases line up with TRBD2. V dropped 7 bases and J dropped 7; count of bases not matched to a gene: 10. This CDR3 contains 14 residues. The germline V gene encodes CDR1 SQVTM and CDR2 ANQGSEA. The CDR3 nucleotides read TGCAGCGATCGGACTAGCGGGAGTGGGTATGAGCAGTACTTC. Protein product: CSDRTSGSGYEQYF.

The genes are TRBV15 and TRBJ2-1, with 8 positions matching TRBD1. Germline V gene sequence: CDR1 LNHNV, CDR2 YYDKDF (reference sequence). There are 15 residues in the CDR3. J was trimmed by 8 bases and V by 6 bases; bases with no gene match: 12. CDR3 region: CATSNGDRFIYEQFF. CDR3 in DNA: TGTGCCACCAGTAATGGGGACAGGTTTATCTATGAGCAGTTCTTC.

The table lists this clonotype with a few counts. This CDR3 is CASSPLQGLGNQPQHF. The CDR3 DNA is TGTGCCAGCTCACCACTACAGGGATTGGGCAATCAGCCCCAGCATTTT. The V call is TRBV18, the J call TRBJ1-5; TRBD1 might be the D (6 bases). Trimming removed 1 base at V and 2 bases at J, with 12 bases between. Germline V gives CDR1 KGHSH, CDR2 LQKENI. CDR3 length: 16 residues.

The rearrangement uses TRBV27 and TRBJ2-1, with unresolved D. The V gene's germline CDR1 is MNHEY and CDR2 SMNVEV (reference sequence). The V and J ends lost 5 bases and 4 bases respectively, with 12 bases between them. The CDR3 consists of 14 residues. The CDR3 region is CASSVRPYYNEQFF. Written as DNA, the CDR3 is TGTGCCAGCAGTGTTAGGCCTTATTACAATGAGCAGTTCTTC.

The CDR3 is CASSVLGQGYEQFF. CDR3 coding DNA: TGTGCCAGCAGCGTATTGGGACAGGGCTATGAGCAGTTCTTC. The J gene is TRBJ2-1, the V gene TRBV7-9, with 9 bases lining up with TRBD1. CDR1 is SEHNR, CDR2 FQNEAQ, per germline (reference sequence). The CDR3 is made up of 14 amino acids. Trimming removed 5 bases from V and 8 bases from J; junction bases left unmatched: 7. The full variable domain, rest sourced from reference TRBV7-9 and TRBJ2-1, is DTGVSQNPRHKITKRGQNVTFRCDPISEHNRLYWYRQTLGQGPEFLTYFQNEAQLEKSRLLSDRFSAERPKGSFSTLEIQRTEQGDSAMYLCASSVLGQGYEQFFGPGTRLTVL.

The V call is TRBV11-2, the J call TRBJ1-1; D may be TRBD1 (5 bases). This CDR3 has 13 amino acids. CDR1 is SGHAT and CDR2 is FQNNGV in the germline V gene. The V gene lost 4 bases and the J gene lost 4 bases, with 10 bases spanning the gap. Written as DNA, the CDR3 is TGTGCCAGCAGCTGGGGGGTGGGCACTGAAGCTTTCTTT. It codes for CASSWGVGTEAFF. The variable domain in full, with the rest retrieved from reference TRBV11-2 and TRBJ1-1, is EAGVAQSPRYKIIEKRQSVAFWCNPISGHATLYWYQQILGQGPKLLIQFQNNGVVDDSQLPKDRFSAERLKGVDSTLKIQPAKLEDSAVYLCASSWGVGTEAFFGQGTRLTVV.